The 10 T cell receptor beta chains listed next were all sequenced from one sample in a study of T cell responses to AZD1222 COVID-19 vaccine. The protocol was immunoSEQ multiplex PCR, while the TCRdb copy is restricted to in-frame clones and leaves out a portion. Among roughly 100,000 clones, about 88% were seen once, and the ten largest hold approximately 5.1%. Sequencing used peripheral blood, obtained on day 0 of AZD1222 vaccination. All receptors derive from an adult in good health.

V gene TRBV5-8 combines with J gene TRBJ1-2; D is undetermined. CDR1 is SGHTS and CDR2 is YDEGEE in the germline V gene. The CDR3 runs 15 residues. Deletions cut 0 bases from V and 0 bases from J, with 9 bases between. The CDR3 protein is CASSLGAIANYGYTF. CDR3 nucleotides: TGTGCCAGCAGCTTGGGGGCGATAGCTAACTATGGCTACACCTTC.

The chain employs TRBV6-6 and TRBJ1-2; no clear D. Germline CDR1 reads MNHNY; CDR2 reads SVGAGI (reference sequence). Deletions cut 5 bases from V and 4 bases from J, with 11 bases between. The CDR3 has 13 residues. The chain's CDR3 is CASSSGRSYGYTF. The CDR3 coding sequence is TGTGCCAGCAGTAGTGGTAGGTCCTATGGCTACACCTTC.

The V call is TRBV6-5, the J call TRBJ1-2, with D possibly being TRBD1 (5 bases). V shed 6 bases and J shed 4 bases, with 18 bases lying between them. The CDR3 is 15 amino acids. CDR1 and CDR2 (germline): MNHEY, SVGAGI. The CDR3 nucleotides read TGTGCCAGCAGCCTAGGTTGGGGGGATGGCTATGGCTACACCTTC. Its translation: CASSLGWGDGYGYTF.

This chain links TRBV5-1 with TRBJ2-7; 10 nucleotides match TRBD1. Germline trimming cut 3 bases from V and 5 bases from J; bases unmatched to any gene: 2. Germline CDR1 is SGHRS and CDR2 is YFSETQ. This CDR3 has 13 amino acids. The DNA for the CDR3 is TGCGCCAGCAGCTCCGGGACAGGGGACGAGCAGTACTTC. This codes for CASSSGTGDEQYF. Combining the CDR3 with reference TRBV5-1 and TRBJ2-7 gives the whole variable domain KAGVTQTPRYLIKTRGQQVTLSCSPISGHRSVSWYQQTPGQGLQFLFEYFSETQRNKGNFPGRFSGRQFSNSRSEMNVSTLELGDSALYLCASSSGTGDEQYFGPGTRLTVT.

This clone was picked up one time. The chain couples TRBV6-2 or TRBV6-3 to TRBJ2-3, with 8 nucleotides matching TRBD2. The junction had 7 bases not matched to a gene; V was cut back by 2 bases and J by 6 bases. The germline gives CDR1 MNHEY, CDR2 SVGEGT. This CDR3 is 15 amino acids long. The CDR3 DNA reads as TGTGCCAGCAGTTACCCGGGAGGGCCGAGGGATACGCAGTATTTT. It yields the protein CASSYPGGPRDTQYF.

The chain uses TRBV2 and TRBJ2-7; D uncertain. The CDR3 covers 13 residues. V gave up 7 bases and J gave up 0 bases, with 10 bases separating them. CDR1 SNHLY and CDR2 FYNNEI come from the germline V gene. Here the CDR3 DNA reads TGTGCCAGCACTTCAGTTAACTCCTACGAGCAGTACTTC. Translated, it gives CASTSVNSYEQYF. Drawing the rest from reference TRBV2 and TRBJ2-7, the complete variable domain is EPEVTQTPSHQVTQMGQEVILRCVPISNHLYFYWYRQILGQKVEFLVSFYNNEISEKSEIFDDQFSVERPDGSNFTLKIRSTKLEDSAMYFCASTSVNSYEQYFGPGTRLTVT.

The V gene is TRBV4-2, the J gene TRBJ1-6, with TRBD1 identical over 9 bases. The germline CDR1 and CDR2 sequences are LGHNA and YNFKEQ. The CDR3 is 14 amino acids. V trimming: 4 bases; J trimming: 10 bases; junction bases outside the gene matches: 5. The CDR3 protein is CASSPGQGSSPLHF. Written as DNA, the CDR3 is TGTGCCAGCAGCCCGGGACAGGGAAGCTCACCCCTCCACTTT.

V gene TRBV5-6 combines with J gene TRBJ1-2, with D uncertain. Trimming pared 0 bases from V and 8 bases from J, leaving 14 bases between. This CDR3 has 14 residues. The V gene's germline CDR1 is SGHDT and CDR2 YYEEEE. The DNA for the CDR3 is TGTGCCAGCAGCTTGGCGGGCAGGCTTCAGGGCTACACCTTC. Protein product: CASSLAGRLQGYTF.

The CDR3 region is CASSEYRSNTEAFF. Written as DNA, the CDR3 is TGTGCCAGCAGTGAATACAGATCCAACACTGAAGCTTTCTTT. The chain carries TRBV6-1 and TRBJ1-1; D is uncertain. The CDR3 sequence is 14 residues long. CDR1 MNHNS and CDR2 SASEGT come from the germline V gene. The V gene lost 2 bases and the J gene lost 2 bases, with 9 bases spanning the gap.

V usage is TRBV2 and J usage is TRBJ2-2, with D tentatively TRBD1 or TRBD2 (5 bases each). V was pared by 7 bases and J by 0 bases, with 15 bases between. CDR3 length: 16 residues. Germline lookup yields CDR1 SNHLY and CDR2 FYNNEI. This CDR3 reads CASNRIGTANTGELFF. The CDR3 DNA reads TGTGCCAGCAACAGAATCGGGACGGCGAACACCGGGGAGCTGTTTTTT.